This TCR beta chain was recorded in a study of T cell responses to AZD1222 COVID-19 vaccine (dated by TCRdb to the early 2020s). Background for the entire study: A total of over 230 trial participants underwent TCR sequencing, of whom 200 to 220 received two doses of AZD1222 and around 25 received two doses of the MenACWY control vaccine. Trial participants were enrolled by age into 18-55, 56-69 and 70-plus year subgroups, with roughly 160, 29 and 62 TCR-sequenced participants respectively.

Looking up the germline V gene yields CDR1 KGHSH and CDR2 LQKENI. The CDR3 has 13 amino acids, counting the end cysteine and phenylalanine. The only DNA kept is the CDR3, 39 bases in frame from the first base. The germline ends are 9 bases apart after V is trimmed by 3 bases and J by 4 bases. The time point label for this specimen denotes: about 28 days (+/-7) after the second vaccine dose. Because spike-specific TCR depth and breadth did not differ between the two schedules, AZD1222 recipients who got a second dose at roughly 4 weeks were pooled with those who got a second dose at roughly 12 weeks. Samples from vaccinated people were obtained from the UK trials COV001 and COV002, which included a single-blind randomized controlled phase 2/3 trial of AZD1222 (ChAdOx1 nCoV-19) in healthy adults. For TCRbeta chain sequencing, PBMC samples were collected from trial participants at day 0 and at day 28 after the second dose.

The CDR3 regions of human TCRbeta chains were subjected to immunosequencing. The authors processed their data as follows. TCRs in the repertoires were compared against a reference library of SARS-CoV-2-specific TCRs that had been generated with the MIRA antigen-specificity platform. Breadth meant the fraction of unique TCRs that were SARS-CoV-2-associated, whereas depth meant the fraction of total T cells that were SARS-CoV-2-associated. Using the MIRA data, every spike-specific TCR was mapped to the spike region that the TCR reacted to and assigned to either a CD4 or a CD8 class. Log10-transformed breadth and depth values were compared by one-way ANOVA with Sidak's multiple comparisons tests. In TCRdb, the immuneACCESS table is reduced to in-frame sequences with V and J assigned. These tables do not hold every clone; where another copy was compared, an unresolved V gene accounts for under half, and the others remain unexplained. V and J calls and clone size follow that table, whereas D and trimming were derived from the DNA. The sample table records 150,000 or so clones; about 89% of these occur just once. Roughly 1.2% of the sample belongs to the ten largest clones.

General conclusions and limits of the study: Participants were mostly white British and included more females than males, and it was suggested by the authors that clonal diversity may have been underestimated. No day 14 peak-response samples were available, so repertoires were characterized only after the peak T cell response. Only a handful of AZD1222 recipients were SARS-CoV-2 seropositive at baseline, limiting conclusions about previously exposed vaccinees. Reportedly, almost half of the unique spike-specific TCRs recognized epitopes lying outside the regions that are mutated in the B.1.351 and B.1.1.7 variants. Spike-specific TCR breadth and depth rose significantly after two AZD1222 doses compared with day 0 and with MenACWY recipients. In the small 56-69-year group, the increase in depth fell short of significance, most likely because of low power. Vaccine-associated CD4 TCRs spanned the whole spike protein, with dominant responses in regions 160-218 and 743-854.

Concerning this clone: Its antigen is still unknown. Per-base qualities were not stored, and no clone one base away is much larger.

The rearranged chain carries TRBV18 and TRBJ1-2; no confident D gene assignment can be made. The receptor comes from an adult who received the AZD1222 COVID-19 vaccine. The input for sequencing was peripheral blood, taken 28 days after the second AZD1222 dose. For the CDR3, the sequence is CASSPRSAYGYTF. The nucleotides are TGTGCCAGCTCACCCAGGTCAGCCTATGGCTACACCTTC.